Sequencing of this TCR beta chain was carried out in a study of blood T cell repertoires in COVID-19. As for the study in general: Sites in the United States, Italy and Spain provided acute and convalescent COVID-19 samples.

Across roughly 25 US areas, participants ranged in age from roughly 18 to 95 years. Cohort 3 recovered donors had two negative PCRs, clearance, or symptom resolution. Source study methods: Amplifying reference gene primers gave estimates of nucleated cell counts. Clones were sequenced by immunoSEQ multiplex PCR, and TCRdb holds only the in-frame ones, with some missing. The V and J calls and clone size are taken from that table; D and trimming were inferred from the DNA. Here the sample spans under 350,000 clones, about 88% being singletons. The germline V gene encodes CDR1 SGHAT and CDR2 FQNNGV. The CDR3 is 13 residues long. Trimming cost V 1 base and J 3 bases, with 7 bases left between them.

Material for sequencing was PBMCs or T cells enriched from blood (not recorded which). The chain joins TRBV11-2 to TRBJ2-7; the D is unclear. This sequence was found in a man in his 60s who had recovered from COVID-19. CDR3 nucleotides: TGTGCCAGCAGCTTAGTGCCAGGCTACGAGCAGTACTTC. This codes for CASSLVPGYEQYF.